The TCR beta chain described here comes from a study of T-cell reconstitution after alpha-beta-depleted transplantation in children. The V end was cut by 6 bases, the J end by 3 bases, with 12 bases between. The germline V gene has CDR1 SGHRS and CDR2 YFSETQ. This CDR3 comprises 13 residues. Preparation of the TCRbeta library was carried out with unique molecular identifiers. TCRdb re-analysed the PCR reads in MiXCR, keeping a single row per CDR3 protein. The table records roughly 570,000 distinct CDR3 sequences, around 27% of them present only once. The sample consisted of PBMCs, taken before TCRalphabeta/CD19-depleted stem cell transplant. The TCR was taken from a boy in the first two years of life with Wiskott-Aldrich syndrome, due to receive a stem cell transplant. The rearrangement joins TRBV5-1 to TRBJ1-1, with a weak D call TRBD1 (6 bases). In DNA, the CDR3 is TGCGCCAGCACCCGCGGGGGCGACACTGAAGCTTTCTTT. This gives the protein CASTRGGDTEAFF.